This TCR beta chain stems from a study of T cell responses to AZD1222 COVID-19 vaccine. Study-level findings and limits: Two AZD1222 administrations were followed by greater Spike-specific TCR breadth and depth. Reportedly, nearly half of unique spike TCRs recognized epitopes outside B.1.351/B.1.1.7 mutations.

Comment on this clone: Its antigen is not known.

The CDR3 loop spans 13 amino acids. Trimming removed 7 bases at V and 8 bases at J, with 17 bases between. Produced via immunoSEQ multiplex PCR; TCRdb's table is partial and in-frame only. The sample records 80,000 to 130,000 clones, about 87% being singletons. The sequence was obtained from an adult in good health. The sample in question was peripheral blood, obtained on day 0 of AZD1222 vaccination. The chain carries TRBV12-3 or TRBV12-4 and TRBJ1-2; D is possibly TRBD1 (6 bases). CDR3 nucleotide sequence: TGTGCCAGCATTGGACAGTTCGGGGGAGGCTACACCTTC. Translating it yields CASIGQFGGGYTF.